This T cell receptor (beta chain) was observed in a study of T-cell memory formation after mild COVID-19. The study's findings and limits: Clones that contracted clustered mainly in CM and EM if CD4+ and in EMRA if CD8+. Pre-infection memory showed some responding clones, and this suggested that cross-reactive memory joined.

Researchers used 5'RACE with constant-segment primers to make TCR alpha and TCR beta cDNA libraries that carry sample barcodes and UMIs. TCRdb independently ran MiXCR on the 5' RACE reads; one entry per CDR3 protein. This table holds about 560,000 distinct CDR3 sequences, roughly 21% found once. The V and J ends lost 7 bases and 9 bases, in that order; junction bases with no gene match: 16. Germline V CDR1 and CDR2: SGHRS, YFSETQ. This CDR3 comprises 15 residues. Worth noting for this clonotype: No antigen is known for it.

J is TRBJ2-5 and V is TRBV5-1, with 9 bases fitting TRBD2. The sequenced material came from PBMCs or a T cell subset sorted from them (not recorded which). This TCR came from an adult woman who had mild COVID-19 (a few samples of this study predate the infection). Cell type and time point are not known. This chain's CDR3 is CASAATGTSKRSQYF. As DNA, the CDR3 is TGCGCCAGCGCCGCAACCGGGACTAGCAAAAGGTCCCAGTACTTC.